Listed here are 30 T cell receptor beta chains from one sample, sequenced in a study of a mutant IDH1 vaccine in newly diagnosed glioma (TCRdb year 2021). In light of the paper, this sample's time point label describes: week 35, safety follow-up. Each vaccine dose, consisting of 300 ug of a 20-mer mutant IDH1 peptide in Montanide, was administered subcutaneously with topical imiquimod. Their antigens are not known. Library creation used the immunoSEQ multiplex PCR assay. This immuneACCESS table, as held by TCRdb, lists in-frame sequences with V and J called but not all clones. Of the missing ones, under half trace to an unresolved V gene in checked studies; the others have no known cause. Within this sample are some 70,000 clones, with 80% to 85% of them counted one time only. The biggest ten clones account for approximately 12% of the sample. This material consisted of PBMCs, taken from a glioma patient whose treatment included an IDH1 peptide vaccine. Receptor source: a man aged 18 to 30 with glioma.

The CDR3 sequence is CASSPIGRATNEKLFF. The CDR3 nucleotides are TGTGCCAGCAGCCCAATTGGTAGGGCAACTAATGAAAAACTGTTTTTT. This chain connects TRBV25-1 to TRBJ1-4; D is ambiguous. V was shortened by 6 bases and J by 0 bases, with 14 bases between the two germline ends. The CDR3 has 16 residues. Germline V gene data show CDR1 as MGHDK and CDR2 as SYGVNS.

The genes are TRBV5-4 and TRBJ1-2; D remains unclear. The CDR3 loop spans 15 amino acids. Germline assignment: CDR1 SGHNT and CDR2 YYREEE (reference sequence). Trimming removed 0 bases from V and 3 bases from J, with 12 bases in between. The CDR3 DNA sequence: TGTGCCAGCAGCTTGGGCGGGTTTGGTGACTATGGCTACACCTTC. Protein: CASSLGGFGDYGYTF. Complete variable domain (other parts from reference TRBV5-4 and TRBJ1-2): ETGVTQSPTHLIKTRGQQVTLRCSSQSGHNTVSWYQQALGQGPQFIFQYYREEENGRGNFPPRFSGLQFPNYSSELNVNALELDDSALYLCASSLGGFGDYGYTFGSGTRLTVV.

This clone was seen only a few times. This chain uses TRBV5-6 with TRBJ2-2; no definite D call. The CDR3 runs to 13 residues. Trimming pared 2 bases from V and 10 bases from J, leaving 12 bases between. CDR1 is SGHDT, CDR2 YYEEEE, per germline. The CDR3 here is CASSLRRPEELFF. The CDR3 nucleotides are TGTGCCAGCAGCTTAAGACGACCCGAGGAGCTGTTTTTT.

The chain uses TRBV21-1 and TRBJ1-5; TRBD1, the D gene given by the table, was not confirmed from the DNA. TRBV21-1 corresponds to a pseudogene. The CDR3 runs to 16 residues. Here the CDR3 DNA reads TGTGCCAGCAGCCCCTCCCTCGACAGGGCCGATCAGCCCCAGCATTTT. This codes for CASSPSLDRADQPQHF.

This chain uses TRBV6-5 with TRBJ1-6; the D gene is possibly TRBD1 (5 bases). With 6 bases removed from V and 8 bases from J, the gap between germline ends came to 17 bases. The CDR3 sequence is 15 residues long. Looked up from germline, CDR1 is MNHEY and CDR2 is SVGAGI. The CDR3 protein is CASRPRGRRHSPLHF. CDR3 DNA sequence: TGTGCCAGCAGGCCCCGGGGCCGTCGGCATTCACCCCTCCACTTT.

This chain connects TRBV7-2 to TRBJ2-5; 9 nucleotides line up with TRBD2. The germline V gene encodes CDR1 SGHTA and CDR2 FQGNSA. The V segment lost 4 bases and the J segment 0 bases; nucleotides outside the gene matches: 9. This CDR3 contains 17 residues. CDR3 nucleotides: TGTGCCAGCAGCTCGGGAAGACTAGCGGCGTACCAAGAGACCCAGTACTTC. Amino acid sequence: CASSSGRLAAYQETQYF.

The rearrangement uses TRBV11-3 and TRBJ2-1; the D is unclear. V was cut by 3 bases and J by 9 bases, with 6 bases left in between. The V gene's germline CDR1 is SGHNT and CDR2 YENEEA. This CDR3 is 11 amino acids long. The CDR3 protein is CASSFKGEQFF. The CDR3 nucleotides are TGTGCCAGCAGCTTTAAGGGTGAGCAGTTCTTC.

V usage is TRBV29-1 and J usage is TRBJ1-2; TRBD1 matches at 7 bases. Trimming removed 4 bases from V and 5 bases from J; junction bases left unmatched: 4. Germline V gives CDR1 SQVTM, CDR2 ANQGSEA. CDR3 length equals 12 residues. The CDR3 coding sequence is TGCAGCGTTGTCGGGACAGAGTATGGCTACACCTTC. Translating it yields CSVVGTEYGYTF.

This clone was counted once. The chain combines TRBV6-6 with TRBJ1-4; a possible D gene is TRBD1 (5 bases). V was shortened by 7 bases and J by 5 bases, with 20 bases between the two germline ends. Germline CDR1 reads MNHNY; CDR2 reads SVGAGI (reference sequence). CDR3 size: 16 residues. Here the CDR3 DNA reads TGTGCCAGCACTATGCGTGCCGGGGCGCGAAATGAAAAACTGTTTTTT. It translates to CASTMRAGARNEKLFF.

This clone was seen a single time. This chain connects TRBV27 to TRBJ1-2, with D perhaps matching TRBD1 (5 bases). V was shortened by 3 bases and J by 5 bases, with 13 bases between the two germline ends. The CDR3 extends over 14 amino acids. Germline CDR1 and CDR2: MNHEY and SMNVEV (reference sequence). The CDR3 DNA follows: TGTGCCAGCAGTTTCAGACAGCCTCTATATGGCTACACCTTC. Translation: CASSFRQPLYGYTF.

The chain carries TRBV18 and TRBJ1-2; D remains ambiguous. With 3 bases removed from V and 2 bases from J, the gap between germline ends came to 4 bases. This CDR3 region has 12 residues. Germline V gene data show CDR1 as KGHSH and CDR2 as LQKENI. Here the CDR3 reads CASSPNNYGYTF. The CDR3 nucleotides are TGTGCCAGCTCACCTAACAACTATGGCTACACCTTC.

V is TRBV9 and J is TRBJ1-1; D unresolved. Germline V CDR1 and CDR2: SGDLS, YYNGEE. V shed 0 bases and J shed 2 bases, with 8 bases lying between them. The CDR3 has 14 residues. The CDR3 bases are TGTGCCAGCAGCGTAGCGTTCAGCAACACTGAAGCTTTCTTT. Its translation: CASSVAFSNTEAFF.

The rearrangement uses TRBV6-6 and TRBJ2-1; TRBD2 might be the D (5 bases). Looked up from germline, CDR1 is MNHNY and CDR2 is SVGAGI (reference sequence). The CDR3 extends over 13 amino acids. Trimming removed 0 bases at V and 10 bases at J, with 10 bases between. The DNA of the CDR3 is TGTGCCAGCAGTTACTCTCTCGGGATGGAGCAGTTCTTC. Translating it yields CASSYSLGMEQFF.

The V call is TRBV5-1, the J call TRBJ1-4; 7 bases match TRBD1. This CDR3 has 15 amino acids. Germline loops: CDR1 SGHRS, CDR2 YFSETQ. V lost 1 base to trimming and J lost 5 bases; unmatched junction nucleotides: 5. CDR3 in amino acids: CASSLLGGGNEKLFF. The CDR3 coding sequence is TGCGCCAGCAGCTTGTTAGGGGGCGGGAATGAAAAACTGTTTTTT.

This clone ranks as large (0.1 to 1%). The chain couples TRBV6-5 to TRBJ1-2; D might be TRBD1 (5 bases). Germline V CDR1 and CDR2: MNHEY, SVGAGI. V lost 0 bases, J lost 8 bases, and 10 bases lay in between. This CDR3 spans 13 amino acids. The CDR3 here is CASSYSGDGGYTF. The CDR3 DNA is TGTGCCAGCAGTTACTCAGGGGACGGAGGCTACACCTTC.

V usage is TRBV5-1 and J usage is TRBJ1-1; tentative D call: TRBD1 (6 bases). This CDR3 region has 16 residues. Trimming removed 7 bases from V and 4 bases from J, with 23 bases in between. CDR1 is SGHRS, CDR2 YFSETQ, per germline. CDR3 nucleotide sequence: TGCGCCAGCTCCACCCAGGGGTTTGGAGCCGGCACTGAAGCTTTCTTT. It specifies CASSTQGFGAGTEAFF.

V gene TRBV2 combines with J gene TRBJ2-7, with D possibly being TRBD1 (5 bases). This CDR3 contains 12 residues. Germline loops: CDR1 SNHLY, CDR2 FYNNEI. Between the trimmed V and J ends, which lost 8 bases and 0 bases, there was a span of 8 bases. The CDR3 reads CASWQGSYEQYF. CDR3 sequence (DNA): TGTGCCAGCTGGCAGGGCTCCTACGAGCAGTACTTC. Combining the CDR3 with reference TRBV2 and TRBJ2-7 gives the whole variable domain EPEVTQTPSHQVTQMGQEVILRCVPISNHLYFYWYRQILGQKVEFLVSFYNNEISEKSEIFDDQFSVERPDGSNFTLKIRSTKLEDSAMYFCASWQGSYEQYFGPGTRLTVT.

The chain joins TRBV5-6 to TRBJ2-5; D not resolved. Germline V gives CDR1 SGHDT, CDR2 YYEEEE. The CDR3 sequence is 13 residues long. The V end was cut by 6 bases, the J end by 1 base, with 10 bases between. DNA of the CDR3: TGTGCCAGCAAAGTGGGCAGCCAAGAGACCCAGTACTTC. Amino acids: CASKVGSQETQYF.

The rearrangement joins TRBV5-1 to TRBJ1-4; TRBD1 agrees at 8 bases. The germline V gene encodes CDR1 SGHRS and CDR2 YFSETQ. V lost 4 bases, J lost 4 bases, and 6 bases stayed unmatched. CDR3 length: 15 amino acids. The CDR3 nucleotides are TGCGCCAGCAGCCCAGACAGGGGCCGTAATGAAAAACTGTTTTTT. Translated, it gives CASSPDRGRNEKLFF.

V usage is TRBV10-3 and J usage is TRBJ2-7; 7 nucleotides line up with TRBD1. There are 14 residues in the CDR3. Looked up from germline, CDR1 is ENHRY and CDR2 is SYGVKD. V gave up 3 bases and J gave up 2 bases; unmatched junction bases: 4. CDR3 coding DNA: TGTGCCATCAGTGACGAGGGACAGACCTACGAGCAGTACTTC. Its translation: CAISDEGQTYEQYF.

The gene calls are TRBV27 and TRBJ2-4; 9 bases fit TRBD2. The germline gives CDR1 MNHEY, CDR2 SMNVEV (reference sequence). The ends lost 7 bases at V and 8 bases at J; junction bases unmatched: 15. There are 16 residues in the CDR3. The CDR3 loop is CASKGHGGRAGHIQYF. DNA for the CDR3: TGTGCCAGCAAAGGCCATGGCGGGAGGGCCGGTCACATTCAGTACTTC.

This rearrangement joins TRBV5-4 to TRBJ1-2, with D possibly TRBD1 on 5 matching bases. CDR3 size: 16 residues. Germline V lookup: CDR1 SGHNT, CDR2 YYREEE (reference sequence). V lost 4 bases and J lost 1, with 17 bases in between. DNA for the CDR3: TGTGCCAGCAGCCAACGACTGACAGCTATTAACTATGGCTACACCTTC. Protein: CASSQRLTAINYGYTF.

V gene TRBV6-1 combines with J gene TRBJ1-6, with 8 bases matching TRBD1. Germline CDR1 reads MNHNS; CDR2 reads SASEGT. CDR3 size: 15 residues. J lost 10 bases, V lost 4 bases, and 9 bases had no gene match. This CDR3 reads CASSAAGTGRSPLHF. The CDR3 nucleotides are TGTGCCAGCAGTGCCGCGGGGACAGGTCGGTCACCCCTCCACTTT.

This rearrangement joins TRBV5-4 to TRBJ1-2, with D unresolved. Between the trimmed V and J ends, which lost 4 bases and 14 bases, there was a span of 18 bases. The CDR3 is 12 amino acids. The germline gives CDR1 SGHNT, CDR2 YYREEE (reference sequence). In DNA, the CDR3 is TGTGCCAGCAGCCTGGGGTCAGGAGGGTGGACCTTC. This translates into CASSLGSGGWTF.

This clone showed up just once. CDR3 nucleotides: TGCGCCAGCGGCGGCACCGCTAACTATGGCTACACCTTC. Translating gives CASGGTANYGYTF. The chain links TRBV4-1 to TRBJ1-2; D gene ambiguous. Germline CDR1 and CDR2: MGHRA and YSYEKL. The CDR3 covers 13 residues. Trimming shortened V by 8 bases and J by 0 bases, and 10 bases separated the two germline ends.

The chain has TRBV11-2 and TRBJ2-1, with TRBD2 identical over 10 bases. CDR1 is SGHAT, CDR2 FQNNGV, per germline. The CDR3 has 15 amino acids. The V and J ends lost 2 bases and 6 bases, in that order; junction bases with no gene match: 4. Here the CDR3 reads CASSLIASGSNEQFF. The CDR3 coding sequence is TGTGCCAGCAGCTTAATTGCTAGCGGGAGCAATGAGCAGTTCTTC.

The rearrangement joins TRBV7-8 to TRBJ2-5; TRBD1 is a possible D gene (6 bases). This CDR3 has 13 amino acids. The germline V and J ends were trimmed by 4 bases and 1 base, with 7 bases remaining between them. Germline assignment: CDR1 SGHVS and CDR2 FQNEAQ. CDR3 nucleotide sequence: TGTGCCAGCAGCTGGGACATCCAAGAGACCCAGTACTTC. Protein product: CASSWDIQETQYF.

The CDR3 loop reads CASSQETSGRSGANVLTF. CDR3 DNA sequence: TGCGCCAGCAGCCAAGAGACTAGCGGGCGCTCTGGGGCCAACGTCCTGACTTTC. The V gene is TRBV4-3, the J gene TRBJ2-6; 10 bases match TRBD2. Germline values: CDR1 LGHNA, CDR2 YSLEER. The CDR3 contains 18 residues. The V gene end was trimmed by 0 bases and the J gene end by 0 bases; junction bases not matched to a gene: 2.

The chain recombines TRBV21-1 with TRBJ1-1; the listed D gene, TRBD1, was not tested against the DNA. TRBV21-1 counts as a pseudogene. The CDR3 is 13 residues long. CDR3 sequence reads: CASRTGTNTEAFF. The CDR3, as DNA: TGTGCCAGCAGGACAGGGACGAACACTGAAGCTTTCTTT.

The J gene is TRBJ2-1, the V gene TRBV10-3, with D perhaps matching TRBD1 or TRBD2 (5 bases each). Deletions cut 2 bases from V and 7 bases from J, with 9 bases between. Germline values: CDR1 ENHRY, CDR2 SYGVKD. This CDR3 has 13 amino acids. The CDR3 protein is CAISETEGNEQFF. CDR3 sequence (DNA): TGTGCCATCAGTGAGACTGAGGGGAATGAGCAGTTCTTC.